A selection of T cell receptor beta chains follows, all from one sample in a study of T cell changes during pregnancy in multiple sclerosis. Libraries were prepared by immunoSEQ multiplex PCR; TCRdb keeps only in-frame clonotypes and omits some of them. This table has approximately 30,000 clones, about 87% appearing once. The sequencing used CD8+ T cells from peripheral blood mononuclear cells, collected in the first trimester of pregnancy. The source of these receptors is a female donor with multiple sclerosis, enrolled in a pregnancy study. Both conserved end residues are part of each CDR3. A D gene is named only where the DNA matches it firmly. Clone size, where shown, is once, few, many, or a class for clones that have expanded.

J gene: TRBJ1-1
V gene: TRBV2
clone size: .
D gene: .
CDR3 DNA: TGTGCCAGCAGCGGGACACTGATGAACACTGAAGCTTTCTTT
CDR3 protein: CASSGTLMNTEAFF

J gene: TRBJ2-1
V gene: TRBV19
clone size: .
D gene: .
CDR3 DNA: TGTGCCAGTAGTCGACGACTAGACAATGAGCAGTTCTTC
CDR3 protein: CASSRRLDNEQFF

J gene: TRBJ2-3
V gene: TRBV6-5
clone size: .
D gene: .
CDR3 DNA: TGTGCCAGCAGTTACGGTCTAAACACAGATACGCAGTATTTT
CDR3 protein: CASSYGLNTDTQYF

J gene: TRBJ2-1
V gene: TRBV28
clone size: .
D gene: .
CDR3 DNA: TGTGCCAGCAGTTTCGAGAGCTCCTACAATGAGCAGTTCTTC
CDR3 protein: CASSFESSYNEQFF

J gene: TRBJ2-7
V gene: TRBV4-1
clone size: .
D gene: TRBD1
CDR3 DNA: TGCGCCAGCAGCCAGGAGGACAGGGTTTTGTACGAGCAGTACTTC
CDR3 protein: CASSQEDRVLYEQYF

J gene: TRBJ2-2
V gene: TRBV7-3
clone size: .
D gene: TRBD1
CDR3 DNA: TGTGCCAGCAGCTTATCCCCGGCAGGGGGCATACCGACCGGGGAGCTGTTTTTT
CDR3 protein: CASSLSPAGGIPTGELFF

J gene: TRBJ2-7
V gene: TRBV27
clone size: .
D gene: .
CDR3 DNA: TGTGCCAGCAGTACCGGACAGTTTACCTACGAGCAGTACTTC
CDR3 protein: CASSTGQFTYEQYF

J gene: TRBJ2-2
V gene: TRBV11-1
clone size: .
D gene: .
CDR3 DNA: TGTGCCAGCAGCTTAGTCGGGACTGTAACCGGGGAGCTGTTTTTT
CDR3 protein: CASSLVGTVTGELFF

J gene: TRBJ2-7
V gene: TRBV5-4
clone size: .
D gene: .
CDR3 DNA: TGTGCCAGCAGCTTGAGAGGCTACGAGCAGTACTTC
CDR3 protein: CASSLRGYEQYF

J gene: TRBJ2-3
V gene: TRBV4-1
clone size: many
D gene: TRBD2
CDR3 DNA: TGCGCCAGCAGCCAAGACCCGCCGGGACTAGCGGGAGGGCTAACGCAGTATTTT
CDR3 protein: CASSQDPPGLAGGLTQYF

J gene: TRBJ2-7
V gene: TRBV4-2
clone size: .
D gene: TRBD2
CDR3 DNA: TGTGCCAGCAGCCAAGACCCTAGCGGGAGTAGCTACGAGCAGTACTTC
CDR3 protein: CASSQDPSGSSYEQYF

J gene: TRBJ2-5
V gene: TRBV6-1
clone size: once
D gene: .
CDR3 DNA: TGTGCCAGCAGTGATCTGCGGGACCAAGAGACCCAGTACTTC
CDR3 protein: CASSDLRDQETQYF

J gene: TRBJ1-6
V gene: TRBV2
clone size: .
D gene: TRBD1
CDR3 DNA: TGTGCCAGCAGTGGATCAACAGGGGGTAATTCACCCCTCCACTTT
CDR3 protein: CASSGSTGGNSPLHF

J gene: TRBJ2-7
V gene: TRBV29-1
clone size: .
D gene: TRBD1
CDR3 DNA: TGCAGCGTCGGGACAGGGGATAGCTACGAGCAGTACTTC
CDR3 protein: CSVGTGDSYEQYF

J gene: TRBJ1-1
V gene: TRBV6-6
clone size: once
D gene: .
CDR3 DNA: TGTGCCAGCAGTTACGGAGGGATAGGCACTGAAGCTTTCTTT
CDR3 protein: CASSYGGIGTEAFF

J gene: TRBJ1-4
V gene: TRBV6-5
clone size: .
D gene: TRBD1
CDR3 DNA: TGTGCCACCAGGACAGGTGATGGAAAACTGTTTTTT
CDR3 protein: CATRTGDGKLFF

J gene: TRBJ1-1
V gene: TRBV5-1
clone size: .
D gene: .
CDR3 DNA: TGCGCCAGCAGCGCACAGGGGAACACTGAAGCTTTCTTT
CDR3 protein: CASSAQGNTEAFF

J gene: TRBJ2-7
V gene: TRBV27
clone size: .
D gene: TRBD2
CDR3 DNA: TGTGCCAGCAGTTTATCGCTAGCGGGGGGCCTATACGAGCAGTACTTC
CDR3 protein: CASSLSLAGGLYEQYF

J gene: TRBJ2-7
V gene: TRBV5-1
clone size: .
D gene: TRBD1
CDR3 DNA: TGCGCCAGCAGCTTAGGACAGGGGCACTCCTACGAGCAGTACTTC
CDR3 protein: CASSLGQGHSYEQYF

J gene: TRBJ2-7
V gene: TRBV27
clone size: .
D gene: .
CDR3 DNA: TGTGCCAGCGGTAAGACTTACTCCTACGAGCAGTACTTC
CDR3 protein: CASGKTYSYEQYF

J gene: TRBJ1-1
V gene: TRBV27
clone size: .
D gene: .
CDR3 DNA: TGTGCCAGCAGTCCAATAACAGACACTGAAGCTTTCTTT
CDR3 protein: CASSPITDTEAFF